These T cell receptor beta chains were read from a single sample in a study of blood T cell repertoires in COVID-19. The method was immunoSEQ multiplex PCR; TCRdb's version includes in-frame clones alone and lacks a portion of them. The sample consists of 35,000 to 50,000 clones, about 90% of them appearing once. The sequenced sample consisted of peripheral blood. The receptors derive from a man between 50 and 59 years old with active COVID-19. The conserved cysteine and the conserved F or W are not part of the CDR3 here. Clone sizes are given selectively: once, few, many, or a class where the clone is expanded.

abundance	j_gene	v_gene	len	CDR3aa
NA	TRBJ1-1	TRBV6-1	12	ASSEGIEVTEAF
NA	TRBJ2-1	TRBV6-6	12	ASSSLALYNEQF
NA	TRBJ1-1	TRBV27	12	ASSWNSLATEAF
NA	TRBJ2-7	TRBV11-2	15	ASSLEFGTQRVSEQY
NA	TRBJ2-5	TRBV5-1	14	ASSLASGSLGETQY
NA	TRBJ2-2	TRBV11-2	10	ASSLNTGELF
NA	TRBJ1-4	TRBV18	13	ASSPEQGADEKLF
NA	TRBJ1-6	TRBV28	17	ASSPSPAQGANPHSPLH
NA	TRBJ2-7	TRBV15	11	ATSRDGAAEQY
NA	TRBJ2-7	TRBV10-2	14	ASTPGLAGSTYEQY
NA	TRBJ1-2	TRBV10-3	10	ATALGQNGYT
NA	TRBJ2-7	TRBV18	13	ASSPSTSGSDEQY
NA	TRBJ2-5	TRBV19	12	ASRTGGYQETQY
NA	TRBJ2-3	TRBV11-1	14	ASSSRLAGVVDTQY
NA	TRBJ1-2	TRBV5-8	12	ASRIRRVLGGYT
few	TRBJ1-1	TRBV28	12	ASSLEGARVQAF
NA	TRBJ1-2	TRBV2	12	ASRDQGTNYGYT
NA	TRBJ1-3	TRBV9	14	ASSAHTGNTGNTIY
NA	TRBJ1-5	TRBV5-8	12	ASSEGLSNQPQH
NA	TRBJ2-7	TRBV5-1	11	ASSPGQSYEQY
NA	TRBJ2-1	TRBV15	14	ATSSPTSGNGDEQF
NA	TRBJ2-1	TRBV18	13	ASSPTGGTYNEQF
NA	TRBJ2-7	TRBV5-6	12	ASSFEGFSYEQY
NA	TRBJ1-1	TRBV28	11	ASSYHTNTEAF
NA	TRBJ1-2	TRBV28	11	ASTLPTGDGYT
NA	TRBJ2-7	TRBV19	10	ASSISGREQY
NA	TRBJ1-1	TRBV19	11	ASSAVDRTEAF
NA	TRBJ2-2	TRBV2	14	ASRKGQGANTGELF
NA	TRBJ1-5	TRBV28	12	ASLRDSANQPQH
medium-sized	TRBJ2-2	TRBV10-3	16	AIALPGTSGRVAGELF
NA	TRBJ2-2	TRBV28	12	ASSQGAITGELF
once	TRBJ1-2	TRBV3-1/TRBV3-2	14	ASSPAGQAHYSGYT
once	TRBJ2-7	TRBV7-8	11	ASSPGTVQEQY
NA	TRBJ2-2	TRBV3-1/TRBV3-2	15	ASSQELAGDRPGELF
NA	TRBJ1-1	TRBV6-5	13	ASRLQGELGTEAF
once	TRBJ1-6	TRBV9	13	ASSGSGVENSPLH
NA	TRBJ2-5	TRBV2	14	ASESGTRNYQETQY
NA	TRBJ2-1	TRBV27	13	ASTNSGSGGSEQF
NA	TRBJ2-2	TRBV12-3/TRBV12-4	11	ASRPGLAGELF
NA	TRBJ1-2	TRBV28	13	ASRGGQAASYGYT
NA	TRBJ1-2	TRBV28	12	ASSSLDRNGGYT